The present T cell receptor beta chain was sequenced within a study of T-cell memory formation after mild COVID-19. Using constant-segment primers, 5'RACE produced TCR alpha and TCR beta cDNA libraries carrying sample barcodes and UMIs. TCRdb recomputed calls from the 5' RACE reads with MiXCR, one row per CDR3 protein. The repertoire holds around 100,000 distinct CDR3 sequences, with 22% as singletons. This receptor was obtained from a man aged 18 to 35 who had mild COVID-19 (a few samples of this study predate the infection). Cell type and time point are not known. The sequenced sample was PBMCs or a T cell subset sorted from them (not recorded which).

CDR3 in amino acids: CASSWGDSFSEQYF. In DNA form, the CDR3 reads TGTGCCAGCAGCTGGGGAGACAGCTTTTCCGAGCAGTACTTC. The rearrangement joins TRBV5-4 to TRBJ2-7; D possibly matches TRBD1 or TRBD2 (5 bases each). Trimming stripped 3 bases from V and 6 bases from J, with 16 bases between. In germline, CDR1 is SGHNT, CDR2 YYREEE (reference sequence). This CDR3 is 14 amino acids long.